Below, 30 T cell receptor beta chains from the same sample are listed, as sequenced in a study of T-cell reconstitution after alpha-beta-depleted transplantation in children. Unique molecular identifiers were built into the TCRbeta library. MiXCR, run by TCRdb on the PCR reads, gives a single entry per CDR3 protein. In the table there are 90,000 to 130,000 distinct CDR3 sequences, 10% of which are singletons. The starting material was PBMCs, obtained before TCRalphabeta/CD19-depleted stem cell transplant. The origin of the receptors is a boy aged 2 to 9 with acute lymphoblastic leukemia, due to receive a stem cell transplant.

This clonotype appeared many times. This chain connects TRBV12-3 or TRBV12-4 to TRBJ2-3, with D possibly being TRBD2 (5 bases). V was cut by 6 bases and J by 0 bases, with 13 bases left in between. The CDR3 extends over 15 amino acids. The DNA for the CDR3 is TGTGCCAGCAGAAAAGCGGCCACGAGCACAGATACGCAGTATTTT. This encodes CASRKAATSTDTQYF.

The chain recombines TRBV20-1 with TRBJ1-6; D perhaps matches TRBD1 (6 bases). The V end was cut by 6 bases, the J end by 7 bases, with 19 bases between. The CDR3 spans 15 residues. Germline CDR1 DFQATT, CDR2 SNEGSKA (reference sequence). CDR3 sequence (DNA): TGCAGTGCCACCCTCCCCGGGGGCCAGAATTCACCCCTCCACTTT. It encodes CSATLPGGQNSPLHF.

This clonotype turned up a few times. The chain uses TRBV18 and TRBJ1-2; D is perhaps TRBD1 (6 bases). CDR1 and CDR2 from the germline V gene are KGHSH and LQKENI. The length of the CDR3 is 14 residues. Trimming cost V 5 bases and J 3 bases, with 13 bases left between them. The DNA for the CDR3 is TGTGCCAGCTCAGCTACGTCAGGGGACTATGGCTACACCTTC. Protein: CASSATSGDYGYTF.

The CDR3 sequence: CASSLLNKNEQFF. Here the CDR3 DNA reads TGTGCCAGCAGTTTACTCAACAAAAATGAGCAGTTCTTC. The chain carries TRBV12-3 or TRBV12-4 and TRBJ2-1; D not certain. CDR3 size: 13 residues. Trimming cost V 2 bases and J 7 bases, with 9 bases left between them.

The rearrangement uses TRBV20-1 and TRBJ1-4; 9 bases fit TRBD1. V lost 2 bases and J lost 6; bases outside the gene matches: 10. This CDR3 is built from 16 residues. In germline, CDR1 is DFQATT, CDR2 SNEGSKA (reference sequence). The CDR3 here is CSARTGQGRLDEKLFF. The CDR3 DNA is TGCAGTGCTAGAACGGGACAGGGAAGGTTGGATGAAAAACTGTTTTTT.

This clonotype was seen many times. The V gene is TRBV27, the J gene TRBJ1-1; no clear D gene. This CDR3 region has 18 residues. CDR1 and CDR2 from the germline V gene are MNHEY and SMNVEV (reference sequence). V lost 6 bases, J lost 6 bases, and 29 bases lay in between. This CDR3 reads CASRPPGVRRTGTPEAFF. As DNA, the CDR3 is TGTGCCAGCAGACCGCCCGGGGTAAGGCGGACCGGAACCCCTGAAGCTTTCTTT.

This clonotype was counted only a few times. The chain combines TRBV5-1 with TRBJ1-1; no clear D. This CDR3 is built from 14 residues. V shed 0 bases and J shed 1 base, with 7 bases lying between them. CDR1 is SGHRS and CDR2 is YFSETQ in the germline V gene. CDR3 amino acids: CASSLAWANTEAFF. The DNA for the CDR3 is TGCGCCAGCAGCTTGGCCTGGGCGAACACTGAAGCTTTCTTT.

V usage is TRBV6-6 and J usage is TRBJ1-1; 10 bases fit TRBD1. Germline trimming cut 4 bases from V and 4 bases from J; bases unmatched to any gene: 3. Germline assignment: CDR1 MNHNY and CDR2 SVGAGI (reference sequence). The CDR3 loop spans 14 amino acids. CDR3 coding DNA: TGTGCCAGCAGTTCTAGGACAGGGGGCACTGAAGCTTTCTTT. Protein product: CASSSRTGGTEAFF.

The chain couples TRBV6-1 to TRBJ2-6, with D perhaps TRBD2 (6 bases). The CDR3 contains 15 residues. CDR1 MNHNS and CDR2 SASEGT come from the germline V gene. The V and J ends lost 6 bases and 2 bases respectively, with 11 bases between them. The CDR3 bases are TGTGCCAGCAGCGGGGGTAGGGCTGGGGCCAACGTCCTGACTTTC. This gives the protein CASSGGRAGANVLTF.

In this sample, this clonotype turned up many times. This chain uses TRBV7-2 with TRBJ2-3; D perhaps matches TRBD2 (6 bases). The length of the CDR3 is 14 residues. Germline CDR1 reads SGHTA; CDR2 reads FQGNSA. The ends were cut back, 7 bases at V and 1 base at J, with 12 bases in the middle. In DNA, the CDR3 is TGTGCCAGCACATCATCGGGGGGCACAGATACGCAGTATTTT. Its protein product is CASTSSGGTDTQYF.

This chain connects TRBV5-1 to TRBJ1-1; 9 bases map to TRBD1. The CDR3 sequence is 16 residues long. V was clipped by 4 bases and J by 1 base; unmatched bases: 8. CDR1 and CDR2 from the germline V gene are SGHRS and YFSETQ. CDR3 sequence (DNA): TGCGCCAGCAGCCCGGACAGGGGACTATCGAACACTGAAGCTTTCTTT. This codes for CASSPDRGLSNTEAFF.

This clonotype was counted ten times or more. The chain joins TRBV7-9 to TRBJ2-1, with 12 bases matching TRBD2. Trimming at V came to 5 bases and at J to 11 bases, leaving 10 bases not matched to a gene. The CDR3 sequence is 15 residues long. CDR1 and CDR2 from the germline V gene are SEHNR and FQNEAQ (reference sequence). CDR3 in amino acids: CASSPRQGLAGQQFF. The DNA for the CDR3 is TGTGCCAGCAGCCCTCGACAGGGACTAGCGGGCCAGCAGTTCTTC.

This clonotype was recorded many times. V is TRBV5-5 and J is TRBJ2-7; maybe TRBD2 (5 bases). CDR3 length: 13 residues. V was cut by 0 bases and J by 4 bases, with 8 bases left in between. The germline CDR1 and CDR2 sequences are SGHKS and YYEKEE (reference sequence). The CDR3 region is CASSLAGVYEQYF. In nucleotides, the CDR3 is TGTGCCAGCAGCTTGGCCGGGGTGTACGAGCAGTACTTC. Using reference TRBV5-5 and TRBJ2-7 for the parts outside the CDR3, the full variable domain is DAGVTQSPTHLIKTRGQQVTLRCSPISGHKSVSWYQQVLGQGPQFIFQYYEKEERGRGNFPDRFSARQFPNYSSELNVNALLLGDSALYLCASSLAGVYEQYFGPGTRLTVT.

This clonotype was counted a few times. CDR3 in DNA: TGTGCCAGCAGGGAGCGGGGGGCATACAATGAGCAGTTCTTC. Its protein is CASRERGAYNEQFF. The V and J genes are TRBV6-1 and TRBJ2-1; TRBD2 aligns across 9 bases. The V segment lost 6 bases and the J segment 4 bases; nucleotides outside the gene matches: 4. The length of the CDR3 is 14 residues. The germline V gene has CDR1 MNHNS and CDR2 SASEGT.

This clonotype was seen many times. The V gene is TRBV12-3 or TRBV12-4, the J gene TRBJ1-6, with D hard to call. V was cut by 3 bases and J by 2 bases, with 11 bases left in between. This CDR3 comprises 16 residues. CDR3 amino acids: CASSFGRTAYNSPLHF. The DNA for the CDR3 is TGTGCCAGCAGTTTCGGCCGAACCGCCTATAATTCACCCCTCCACTTT.

The V and J genes are TRBV6-1 and TRBJ2-5, with 14 positions matching TRBD2. V lost 4 bases to trimming and J lost 5 bases; unmatched junction nucleotides: 6. Germline CDR1 MNHNS, CDR2 SASEGT. The CDR3 contains 16 residues. CDR3 nucleotide sequence: TGTGCCAGCAGTGCGGGACTAGCGGGAGCTAGGGAGACCCAGTACTTC. This translates into CASSAGLAGARETQYF.

This clonotype was found a few times. V is TRBV20-1 and J is TRBJ2-5; TRBD1 agrees at 10 bases. The CDR3 sequence is 13 residues long. Germline V gene data show CDR1 as DFQATT and CDR2 as SNEGSKA (reference sequence). J lost 5 bases, V lost 5 bases, and 5 bases had no gene match. The CDR3 sequence is CSAPTGGGETQYF. The CDR3 DNA reads as TGCAGTGCTCCGACAGGGGGCGGGGAGACCCAGTACTTC.

This clonotype appeared many times. V is TRBV3-1 and J is TRBJ2-3; D remains ambiguous. V lost 4 bases and J lost 1, with 15 bases in between. Germline lookup yields CDR1 LGHDT and CDR2 YNNKEL (reference sequence). The CDR3 runs to 16 residues. The CDR3 nucleotides are TGTGCCAGCAGCCCTGGAGCAGGTTTCGGCACAGATACGCAGTATTTT. Protein product: CASSPGAGFGTDTQYF.

This clonotype has a handful of counts. CDR3 sequence: CASSQGIAGAYEQYF. CDR3 nucleotides: TGTGCCAGCAGCCAAGGCATAGCGGGAGCCTACGAGCAGTACTTC. The J gene is TRBJ2-7, the V gene TRBV3-1; 9 bases match TRBD2. CDR1 and CDR2 from the germline V gene are LGHDT and YNNKEL (reference sequence). J gave up 2 bases and V 1 base, and 3 bases lay outside the gene matches. This CDR3 has 15 residues.

This clonotype has more than one count but fewer than ten. The chain uses TRBV4-1 and TRBJ2-4; 11 bases match TRBD1. V shed 2 bases, J shed 7 bases, and the junction held 4 bases outside the gene matches. This CDR3 comprises 15 residues. Germline CDR1 reads MGHRA; CDR2 reads YSYEKL. CDR3 nucleotide sequence: TGCGCCAGCAGCCAAAGGGGACAGGGGGACAACATTCAGTACTTC. This gives the protein CASSQRGQGDNIQYF.

This clonotype has ten or more counts. The gene calls are TRBV19 and TRBJ2-1, with a tentative D call TRBD2 (6 bases). CDR3 size: 12 residues. CDR1 and CDR2 (germline): LNHDA, SQIVND (reference sequence). With 10 bases removed from V and 9 bases from J, the gap between germline ends came to 16 bases. CDR3 region: CATLGGSGEQFF. For the CDR3, the DNA is TGTGCCACCCTGGGGGGTTCGGGTGAGCAGTTCTTC.

This clonotype was counted a few times. The V call is TRBV27, the J call TRBJ2-1; 8 bases fit TRBD2. CDR1 and CDR2 from the germline V gene are MNHEY and SMNVEV (reference sequence). This CDR3 region has 14 residues. V lost 8 bases, J lost 3 bases, and 6 bases stayed unmatched. The CDR3 region is CASRAGVGYNEQFF. The DNA for the CDR3 is TGTGCCAGCCGAGCGGGAGTAGGCTACAATGAGCAGTTCTTC.

V gene TRBV7-6 combines with J gene TRBJ2-1; D possibly corresponds to TRBD2 (6 bases). The CDR3 length is 14 residues. The V and J ends lost 5 bases and 5 bases respectively, with 13 bases between them. Germline V CDR1 and CDR2: SGHVS, FNYEAQ. CDR3 sequence (DNA): TGTGCCAGCAGCCAGTCCATAGCGGACAATGAGCAGTTCTTC. This codes for CASSQSIADNEQFF.

The CDR3 sequence is CASSPRGRGYETQYF. The CDR3 DNA is TGTGCCAGCAGCCCCCGAGGGAGGGGTTATGAGACCCAGTACTTC. The V gene is TRBV14, the J gene TRBJ2-5, with 7 bases lining up with TRBD2. The CDR3 has 15 amino acids. V lost 4 bases to trimming and J lost 5 bases; unmatched junction nucleotides: 10. Per germline, CDR1 SGHDN and CDR2 FVKESK.

As DNA, the CDR3 is TGTGCCAGCAGTCTCTCCCCTGTTGAGCAGTTCTTC. Translated, it gives CASSLSPVEQFF. The rearrangement uses TRBV12-3 or TRBV12-4 and TRBJ2-1; D unresolved. Trimming shortened V by 5 bases and J by 9 bases, and 11 bases separated the two germline ends. CDR3 size: 12 residues.

The rearrangement links TRBV5-1 to TRBJ2-1; D is possibly TRBD1 (5 bases). The CDR3 spans 13 residues. Germline CDR1 and CDR2: SGHRS and YFSETQ. Trimming removed 7 bases from V and 8 bases from J, with 16 bases in between. The CDR3 DNA is TGCGCCAGCGGGCAGGGTAATAACCATGAGCAGTTCTTC. Its protein product is CASGQGNNHEQFF.

In this sample, this clonotype turned up many times. Relative to the germline gene, one junction end is altered; a read error may explain this. The rearrangement joins TRBV29-1 to TRBJ1-2; maybe TRBD1 (5 bases). The CDR3 has 13 residues. Per the germline V gene, CDR1 is SQVTM and CDR2 is ANQGSEA. Here the CDR3 DNA reads TGCAGCGTTCAAGACAGTAAAAACATTGGCTACACCTTC. This sequence encodes CSVQDSKNIGYTF.

This clonotype was counted between two and nine times. The chain carries TRBV2 and TRBJ1-1; 7 nucleotides agree with TRBD1. This CDR3 is 15 amino acids long. Germline CDR1 and CDR2: SNHLY and FYNNEI. Trimming cost V 5 bases and J 0 bases; bases outside gene matches: 6. CDR3: CASSWDSPMNTEAFF. In DNA, the CDR3 is TGTGCCAGCAGTTGGGACAGTCCAATGAACACTGAAGCTTTCTTT.

This clonotype was seen only a few times. The chain links TRBV20-1 to TRBJ2-5; weak D call: TRBD2 (5 bases). CDR3 length: 14 residues. The germline V gene has CDR1 DFQATT and CDR2 SNEGSKA (reference sequence). The V end was cut by 3 bases, the J end by 5 bases, with 16 bases between. The DNA of the CDR3 is TGCAGTGCTAGGAGGGCCTCAACGGTGGAGACCCAGTACTTC. This sequence encodes CSARRASTVETQYF.

This clonotype has a handful of counts. Here the CDR3 DNA reads TGCAGCGTTCGGACTAGCGGGACACCCACAGATACGCAGTATTTT. This codes for CSVRTSGTPTDTQYF. This chain links TRBV29-1 with TRBJ2-3, with TRBD2 matching 12 bases. Germline CDR1 and CDR2: SQVTM and ANQGSEA. The CDR3 has 15 amino acids. The V and J ends lost 5 bases and 2 bases, in that order; junction bases with no gene match: 5.